These 12 T cell receptor beta chains share one sample of origin, sequenced in a study of CD8 T cells in Susac syndrome. Reverse transcription of roughly 0.5 to 1 ug RNA was carried out with random hexamers. MiXCR was run by TCRdb on the immunoSEQ multiplex PCR reads, yielding one entry per CDR3 protein. The table lists about 140,000 distinct CDR3 sequences, approximately 95% of them singletons. The sequenced material came from CD4+ T cells from PBMCs. Receptor source: a human donor with Susac syndrome.

The V gene is TRBV30, the J gene TRBJ1-2; D not certain. CDR3 length equals 11 residues. The germline V gene has CDR1 GTSNPN and CDR2 SVGIG (reference sequence). With 1 base removed from V and 7 bases from J, the gap between germline ends came to 7 bases. As DNA, the CDR3 is TGTGCCTGGAGTGGGGTCCTTGGCTACACCTTC. Its protein is CAWSGVLGYTF.

CDR3 region: CASSPETGARGYTF. The CDR3 DNA is TGTGCCAGCAGCCCTGAGACAGGGGCTAGGGGCTACACCTTC. The gene calls are TRBV7-2 and TRBJ1-2, with 8 bases identical to TRBD1. The germline V gene encodes CDR1 SGHTA and CDR2 FQGNSA. J was trimmed by 8 bases and V by 5 bases; bases with no gene match: 10. This CDR3 comprises 14 residues.

The rearrangement uses TRBV28 and TRBJ1-2; D not resolved. Deletions cut 7 bases from V and 4 bases from J, with 16 bases between. Germline V gene data show CDR1 as MDHEN and CDR2 as SYDVKM. This CDR3 has 14 residues. The CDR3 DNA reads as TGTGCCAGCACAACCGGACTGACGTCCTATGGCTACACCTTC. Amino acid sequence: CASTTGLTSYGYTF.

This sequence joins TRBV12-5 and TRBJ1-1, with 11 bases identical to TRBD1. The CDR3 is 16 amino acids. Germline V gene sequence: CDR1 LGHNT, CDR2 FRNRAP. Unmatched junction bases numbered 6, after V lost 0 bases and J lost 6 bases. DNA for the CDR3: TGTGCTAGTGGTTTGGTACTTGGACAGGGGGCCGCTGAAGCTTTCTTT. Translated, it gives CASGLVLGQGAAEAFF.

This clonotype was observed once. The chain is built from TRBV2 and TRBJ1-5; the match to TRBD1 covers 8 bases. V shed 6 bases, J shed 5 bases, and the junction held 6 bases outside the gene matches. The CDR3 is 14 amino acids. CDR1 and CDR2 (germline): SNHLY, FYNNEI. The CDR3 here is CASSVGQEYQPQHF. The CDR3 coding sequence is TGTGCCAGCAGCGTGGGACAGGAATATCAGCCCCAGCATTTT. The full variable domain, completed using reference TRBV2 and TRBJ1-5, is EPEVTQTPSHQVTQMGQEVILRCVPISNHLYFYWYRQILGQKVEFLVSFYNNEISEKSEIFDDQFSVERPDGSNFTLKIRSTKLEDSAMYFCASSVGQEYQPQHFGDGTRLSIL.

Turning to this clonotype: At one end, the junction sequence differs from germline, possibly due to a read error. The V and J genes are TRBV20-1 and TRBJ2-3; no definite D call. The CDR3 sequence is 12 residues long. Germline CDR1 is DFQATT and CDR2 is SNEGSKA (reference sequence). The CDR3 region is CSGRYSTDTQYF. As DNA, the CDR3 is TGCAGTGGTAGATATAGCACAGATACGCAGTATTTT.

The J gene is TRBJ1-2, the V gene TRBV12-3 or TRBV12-4; 7 nucleotides align to TRBD1. The CDR3 extends over 15 amino acids. With V trimmed by 3 bases and J by 2 bases, 6 bases remained unmatched. CDR3 sequence (DNA): TGTGCCAGCAGTTTCCCAACACAGGGGAACTATGGCTACACCTTC. This gives the protein CASSFPTQGNYGYTF.

The chain links TRBV5-1 to TRBJ2-3, with D unclear. The CDR3 extends over 15 amino acids. Germline CDR1 reads SGHRS; CDR2 reads YFSETQ. The germline V and J ends were trimmed by 0 bases and 2 bases, with 10 bases remaining between them. The CDR3 loop reads CASSLDGVITDTQYF. In DNA form, the CDR3 reads TGCGCCAGCAGCTTGGATGGGGTTATCACAGATACGCAGTATTTT.

The chain is built from TRBV12-3 or TRBV12-4 and TRBJ2-3; D unclear. The ends were cut back, 6 bases at V and 3 bases at J, with 10 bases in the middle. The CDR3 is made up of 13 amino acids. The CDR3 loop reads CASRSQLTDTQYF. The CDR3 DNA sequence: TGTGCCAGCAGATCACAGTTGACAGATACGCAGTATTTT.

The rearrangement links TRBV28 to TRBJ1-3; D unclear. Germline CDR1 MDHEN, CDR2 SYDVKM. Trimming stripped 7 bases from V and 2 bases from J, with 6 bases between. The CDR3 extends over 12 amino acids. CDR3 sequence: CASTAPGNTIYF. Written as DNA, the CDR3 is TGTGCCAGCACCGCACCTGGAAACACCATATATTTT. Supplemented by reference TRBV28 and TRBJ1-3, the full variable domain reads DVKVTQSSRYLVKRTGEKVFLECVQDMDHENMFWYRQDPGLGLRLIYFSYDVKMKEKGDIPEGYSVSREKKERFSLILESASTNQTSMYLCASTAPGNTIYFGEGSWLTVV.

This rearrangement joins TRBV29-1 to TRBJ1-2; weak D call: TRBD1 (5 bases). Germline-derived CDR1 and CDR2 are SQVTM and ANQGSEA. This CDR3 contains 13 residues. The V and J ends lost 7 bases and 0 bases respectively, with 12 bases between them. The CDR3 DNA is TGCAGCGCGAGAGGGGATACTAACTATGGCTACACCTTC. Protein product: CSARGDTNYGYTF.

The CDR3 DNA reads as TGTGCCTGGAGTCGATTCGGATTGGGACAAAACACTGAAGCTTTCTTT. Amino acids: CAWSRFGLGQNTEAFF. This chain uses TRBV30 with TRBJ1-1; D is possibly TRBD1 (6 bases). The length of the CDR3 is 16 residues. V dropped 2 bases and J dropped 2 bases, with 18 bases sitting between them. Germline values: CDR1 GTSNPN, CDR2 SVGIG (reference sequence).